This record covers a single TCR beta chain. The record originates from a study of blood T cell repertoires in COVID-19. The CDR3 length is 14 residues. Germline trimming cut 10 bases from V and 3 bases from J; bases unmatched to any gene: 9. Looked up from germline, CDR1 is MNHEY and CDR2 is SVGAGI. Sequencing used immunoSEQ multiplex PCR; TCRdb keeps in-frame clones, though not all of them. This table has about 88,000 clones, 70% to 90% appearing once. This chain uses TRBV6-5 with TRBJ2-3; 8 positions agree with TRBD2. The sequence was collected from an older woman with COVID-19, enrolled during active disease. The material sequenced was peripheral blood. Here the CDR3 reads CATTRLARTDTQYF. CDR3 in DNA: TGTGCCACCACCCGACTAGCGCGGACAGATACGCAGTATTTT.